Listed below are T cell receptor beta chains from one sample, sequenced in a study of OX40 agonist ivuxolimab in advanced cancers. The assay was immunoSEQ multiplex PCR, and TCRdb's table has in-frame clones only and misses some. The sample lists 50,000 to 70,000 clones; approximately 84% were seen once. The input for sequencing was CD4+ or CD8+ T cells sorted from blood, taken in a trial of the OX40 agonist ivuxolimab. Receptor source: an adult with an advanced solid tumor such as melanoma, head and neck, liver or kidney cancer. Both conserved end residues are part of each CDR3. The D gene is left open where the match is weak. For some rows the clone size is stated as once, few or many, or as a class when expanded; others skip it.

TRBD2,.,TRBJ2-3,TRBV10-3,TGTGCCATCAGTGAGCCCAGCGGGCCCATTCGGGTGGGGGGGTTCACAGATACGCAGTATTTT,CAISEPSGPIRVGGFTDTQYF
.,once,TRBJ2-1,TRBV13,TGTGCCAGCAGCTTAGCCCCCACCTCCTACAATGAGCAGTTCTTC,CASSLAPTSYNEQFF
TRBD1,once,TRBJ1-6,TRBV29-1,TGCAGCGTGAGGACAGGGGGCGCAGGGTCACCCCTCCACTTT,CSVRTGGAGSPLHF
.,.,TRBJ1-4,TRBV7-2,TGTGCCAGCAGCTTATTGCGGAACTCCCCGAATGAAAAACTGTTTTTT,CASSLLRNSPNEKLFF
.,.,TRBJ2-2,TRBV7-9,TGTGCCAGCAGGGGTAGCACCGGGGAGCTGTTTTTT,CASRGSTGELFF
.,.,TRBJ1-5,TRBV13,TGTGCCAGCAGCTTAGGCCCCGGTCTGAGGCAGCCCCAGCATTTT,CASSLGPGLRQPQHF
TRBD1,.,TRBJ2-2,TRBV4-3,TGCGCCAGCAGCCACGACAGGGGGCTGGGGGAGCTGTTTTTT,CASSHDRGLGELFF
.,.,TRBJ2-3,TRBV15,TGTGCCACCAGCAGAGATGGGGGGAGAGGGCTCACAGATACGCAGTATTTT,CATSRDGGRGLTDTQYF
.,.,TRBJ2-7,TRBV25-1,TGTGCCAGCAGCAAGGACACACTCGAGCAGTACTTC,CASSKDTLEQYF
TRBD1,.,TRBJ2-3,TRBV27,TGTGCCAGCAGTTTTCTAACCGACAGGGTGGTGACAGATACGCAGTATTTT,CASSFLTDRVVTDTQYF
.,.,TRBJ2-2,TRBV19,TGTGCCAGTTCCACCTCTTGGGCAGCCCCGAGCACCGGGGAGCTGTTTTTT,CASSTSWAAPSTGELFF
.,.,TRBJ1-1,TRBV19,TGTGCCAGTAGTATGCCCGGGGGAGTAACTGAAGCTTTCTTT,CASSMPGGVTEAFF
.,.,TRBJ1-1,TRBV25-1,TGTGCCAGCAGCACAGGGTTTATGACTGAAGCTTTCTTT,CASSTGFMTEAFF
.,.,TRBJ2-7,TRBV5-4,TGTGCCAGCAGCTCAGGGACTGACTCCTACGAGCAGTACTTC,CASSSGTDSYEQYF
.,.,TRBJ1-2,TRBV7-9,TGTGCCAGCAGCTTAGCGTTAGGGGTGGACTACACCTTC,CASSLALGVDYTF
.,few,TRBJ2-4,TRBV5-1,TGCGCCAGGACGCAGGGGAAGGCCAAAAACATTCAGTACTTC,CARTQGKAKNIQYF
.,few,TRBJ1-1,TRBV19,TGTGCCAGTAGCATGAACACTGAAGCTTTCTTT,CASSMNTEAFF
TRBD1,.,TRBJ2-7,TRBV14,TGTGCCAGCAGCCAGGGGACAGGAAACTACGAGCAGTACTTC,CASSQGTGNYEQYF
.,.,TRBJ2-5,TRBV23-1,TGCGCCAGCAGTCGCCCGGGACAAAACCTGGGAGAGACCCAGTACTTC,CASSRPGQNLGETQYF
TRBD1,.,TRBJ2-1,TRBV2,TGTGCCAGCACTAGGGGGACAGGGCTTTACAATGAGCAGTTCTTC,CASTRGTGLYNEQFF
.,.,TRBJ1-6,TRBV6-5,TGTGCCAGCAGTTACCGGCGTCTATCATCACCCCTCCACTTT,CASSYRRLSSPLHF
.,.,TRBJ2-7,TRBV6-5,TGTGCCAGCAGTTACTCCTACTCGAGCTCCTACGAGCAGTACTTC,CASSYSYSSSYEQYF
TRBD1,.,TRBJ1-4,TRBV19,TGTGCCAGTAGGGTGAGTGGGACAGAAATACAAAAACTGTTTTTT,CASRVSGTEIQKLFF
.,.,TRBJ2-7,TRBV7-9,TGTGCCAGCAGCTTAGCGATGACTCTCAGCTCCTACGAGCAGTACTTC,CASSLAMTLSSYEQYF
.,.,TRBJ1-2,TRBV10-3,TGTGCCATCTCCTACCAGGATGGCTACACCTTC,CAISYQDGYTF
TRBD1,.,TRBJ1-2,TRBV7-2,TGTGCCAGCAGCTACGGGACAGCTAACTATGGCTACACCTTC,CASSYGTANYGYTF
.,.,TRBJ2-3,TRBV9,TGTGCCAGCAGCGTAGTCGGACTCACAGATACGCAGTATTTT,CASSVVGLTDTQYF
TRBD2,.,TRBJ2-1,TRBV10-3,TGTGCCATCAGTGGCGCCCGACTAGCGGGGGAGGGGGGGAATGAGCAGTTCTTC,CAISGARLAGEGGNEQFF
TRBD1,.,TRBJ1-2,TRBV2,TGTGCCAGCAGTGACTCTCCTCTCAGGGGGCTAACTGATGGCTACACCTTC,CASSDSPLRGLTDGYTF
.,.,TRBJ1-1,TRBV4-3,TGCGCCAGCAGCCAAGTTGGGGCTCCGAACACTGAAGCTTTCTTT,CASSQVGAPNTEAFF